Detailed here is one T cell receptor (beta chain). The data stem from a study of blood T cell repertoires in COVID-19. CDR1 and CDR2 from the germline V gene are MNHEY and SVGAGI. Trimming at V came to 7 bases and at J to 1 base, leaving 3 bases not matched to a gene. This CDR3 spans 13 amino acids. Participants had their cohort set by participant-reported clinical history. Two negative PCRs, clearance, or symptom resolution had been documented for recovered Cohort 3 donors. Per the original data handling: By means of reference gene primer amplification, nucleated cell counts were estimated. The data were produced by immunoSEQ multiplex PCR, yet TCRdb's version contains in-frame clones alone and is incomplete. Clone size and the V and J calls come from that table; the DNA yielded D and trimming. Of 200,000 to 300,000 clones listed, roughly 89% are singletons.

The specimen sequenced was PBMCs or T cells enriched from blood (not recorded which). The TCR sequence derives from a middle-aged man who had recovered from COVID-19. The chain recombines TRBV6-5 with TRBJ1-1; 7 bases are shared with TRBD1. CDR3 amino acids: CASIRQGNTEAFF. The CDR3 bases are TGTGCCAGCATTAGACAGGGGAACACTGAAGCTTTCTTT.